Sequencing of this TCR beta chain was carried out in a study of graft-versus-host responses after intestinal transplantation. Overall study context: Recipients across the board were started on anti-thymocyte globulin induction, then kept on tacrolimus and steroids for two to four years. Overall study results and limits: GvH clones were identified in recipient marrow, with some first appearing in ileum or blood. Some patients had graft-donor T cell macrochimerism, and their allografts showed high graft-versus-host to host-versus-graft clonal ratios. Early post-transplant declines in HvG were associated with peak levels of circulating GvH clones.

Germline V gene data show CDR1 as MNHEY and CDR2 as SMNVEV (reference sequence). V was shortened by 6 bases and J by 5 bases, with 17 bases between the two germline ends. This CDR3 is built from 14 residues. Details on this clone: Its antigen is unidentified.

Assay used: immunoSEQ multiplex PCR; TCRdb lists only in-frame clones, some missing. The profile shows tens of thousands of clones, more than 75% of them singletons. The chain has TRBV27 and TRBJ2-7; no firm D call. The sample was PBMCs, taken around 120 days after intestinal transplantation. This sequence was found in a human patient who received an intestinal transplant, so some T cells may come from the graft donor. The CDR3 spells CASSTDTQTDEQYF. CDR3 bases: TGTGCCAGCAGCACCGACACACAGACCGACGAGCAGTACTTC.